This TCR beta chain was recorded in a study of T cell repertoires in cytomegalovirus infection. Across the study: An indication of both CMV infection and matching HLA type came from public TCR beta signatures. Regarding the study as a whole: CMV carriers with the relevant HLA were identified by cumulative public TCR beta family frequency. HLA-C-restricted, CMV-specific TCR beta clonotypes were dominant ex vivo.

The CDR3 consists of 15 residues. V dropped 4 bases and J dropped 1 base, with 13 bases sitting between them. Germline CDR1 reads SEHNR; CDR2 reads FQNEAQ (reference sequence). TCRdb analysed the reads with MiXCR anew, one entry per CDR3 protein. This repertoire shows 300,000 to 400,000 distinct CDR3 sequences, around a sixth found once; its top ten account for roughly 9%. This clonotype was recorded many times. Its antigen is undetermined. Material: PBMCs. The TCR originated in a human donor in good health (CMV status not recorded). Some clones in this sample may be carry-over from other donors' samples. V usage is TRBV7-9 and J usage is TRBJ1-1; no clear D. This CDR3 reads CASSSPLLGNTEAFF. For the CDR3, the DNA is TGTGCCAGCAGCTCACCATTATTGGGGAACACTGAAGCTTTCTTT.